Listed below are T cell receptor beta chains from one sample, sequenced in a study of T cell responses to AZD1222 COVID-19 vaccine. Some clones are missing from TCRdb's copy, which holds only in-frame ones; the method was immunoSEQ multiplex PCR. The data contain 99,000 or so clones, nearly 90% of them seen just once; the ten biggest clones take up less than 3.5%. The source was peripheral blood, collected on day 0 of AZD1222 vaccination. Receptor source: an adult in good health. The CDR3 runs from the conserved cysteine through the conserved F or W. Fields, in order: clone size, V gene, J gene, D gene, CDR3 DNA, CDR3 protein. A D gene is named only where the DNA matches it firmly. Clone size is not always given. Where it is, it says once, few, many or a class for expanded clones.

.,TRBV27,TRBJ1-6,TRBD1,TGTGCCAGCAGTCCGAGACAGGGACTAAATTCACCCCTCCACTTT,CASSPRQGLNSPLHF
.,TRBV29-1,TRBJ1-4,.,TGCAGCGGCGGGAGGGGGGAACTTACTAATGAAAAACTGTTTTTT,CSGGRGELTNEKLFF
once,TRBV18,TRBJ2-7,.,TGTGCCAGCTCACCACAGGGGATGGCGACTTACGAGCAGTACTTC,CASSPQGMATYEQYF
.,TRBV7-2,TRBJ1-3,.,TGTGCCAGCAGCGTTCTCGGCGGAAACACCATATATTTT,CASSVLGGNTIYF
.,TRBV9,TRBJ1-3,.,TGTGCCAGCAGCGGAGACGCCGGCTCTGGAAACACCATATATTTT,CASSGDAGSGNTIYF
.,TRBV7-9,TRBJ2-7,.,TGTGCCAGCAGCTTTTATTCGCGGGAGCAGTACTTC,CASSFYSREQYF
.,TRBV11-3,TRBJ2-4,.,TGTGCCAGCAGCTTAAGGACTACCCGGACAGCCAAAAACATTCAGTACTTC,CASSLRTTRTAKNIQYF
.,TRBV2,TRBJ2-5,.,TGTGCCAGCAGTGCAAAAGGAGGGGACCAAGAGACCCAGTACTTC,CASSAKGGDQETQYF
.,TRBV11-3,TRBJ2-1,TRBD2,TGTGCCAGCAGCTCCTGGGGGGGGTCCTACAATGAGCAGTTCTTC,CASSSWGGSYNEQFF
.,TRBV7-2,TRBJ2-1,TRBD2,TGTGCCAGCCGGGACTACGGCCCCTACAATGAGCAGTTCTTC,CASRDYGPYNEQFF
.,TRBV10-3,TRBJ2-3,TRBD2,TGTGCCATCAGAGAAGTAGCGGGAGGCACAGATACGCAGTATTTT,CAIREVAGGTDTQYF
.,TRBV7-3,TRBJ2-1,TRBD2,TGTGCCAGCAGCGAGGCTAGCGGGGAATTCTACAATGAGCAGTTCTTC,CASSEASGEFYNEQFF
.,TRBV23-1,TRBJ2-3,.,TGCGCCAGCAGTCAAGGCGGCAGCCCCACAGATACGCAGTATTTT,CASSQGGSPTDTQYF
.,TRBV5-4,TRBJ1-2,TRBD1,TGTGCCAGCAGCTCGACAGGGAACCACTATGGCTACACCTTC,CASSSTGNHYGYTF
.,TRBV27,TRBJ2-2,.,TGTGCCAGCACCCCGGGGGACCGTTACACCGGGGAGCTGTTTTTT,CASTPGDRYTGELFF
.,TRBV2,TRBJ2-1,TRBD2,TGTGCCAGCAGTGAATTTCTGCGGGGGGCGAACAATGAGCAGTTCTTC,CASSEFLRGANNEQFF
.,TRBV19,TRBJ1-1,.,TGTGCCAGCAGAGCTTGGGCCACTGAAGCTTTCTTT,CASRAWATEAFF